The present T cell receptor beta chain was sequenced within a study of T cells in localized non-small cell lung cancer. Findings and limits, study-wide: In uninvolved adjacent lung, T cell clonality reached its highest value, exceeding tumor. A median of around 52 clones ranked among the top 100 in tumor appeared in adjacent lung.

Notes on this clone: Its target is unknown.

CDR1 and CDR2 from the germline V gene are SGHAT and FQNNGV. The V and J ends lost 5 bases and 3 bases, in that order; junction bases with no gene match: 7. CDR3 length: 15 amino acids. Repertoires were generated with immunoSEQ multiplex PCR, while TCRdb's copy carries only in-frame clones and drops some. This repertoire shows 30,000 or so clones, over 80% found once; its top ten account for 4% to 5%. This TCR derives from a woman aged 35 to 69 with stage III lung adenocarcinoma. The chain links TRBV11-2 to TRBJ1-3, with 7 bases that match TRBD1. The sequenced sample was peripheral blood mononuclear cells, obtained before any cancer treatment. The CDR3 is CASSRVTGDGNTIYF. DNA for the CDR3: TGTGCCAGCAGCCGGGTAACAGGGGATGGAAACACCATATATTTT.